Here is one T cell receptor beta chain with its context. This CDR3 region has 18 residues. Germline trimming cut 3 bases from V and 4 bases from J; bases unmatched to any gene: 10. Germline CDR1 and CDR2: SGHRS and YFSETQ. This record comes from a study of blood T cell repertoires in COVID-19. Study context: Samples taken during acute and convalescent COVID-19 were collected in the United States, Italy and Spain. PBMCs, B-cell-depleted T cells, or T cells were the source of the cDNA or gDNA that made up the material.

Here immunoSEQ multiplex PCR was the method, and the copy in TCRdb shows in-frame clones only, minus some. The data contain approximately 50,000 clones, about 91% of them singletons. This sequence originates from a man between 50 and 59 years old with active COVID-19. Sequencing was performed on peripheral blood. This chain links TRBV5-1 with TRBJ2-3; TRBD2 aligns across 14 bases. CDR3 DNA: TGCGCCAGCAGCTCCGGGACTAGCGGGAGCGGGGGTGCAGATACGCAGTATTTT. Translation: CASSSGTSGSGGADTQYF.